The entry that follows covers one TCR beta chain sequence. The data belong to a study of shared clonotypes between healthy human individuals. As for the study in general: CD8 memory received one plate per donor, CD8 naive two, CD4 memory three and CD4 naive three.

V shed 6 bases, J shed 4 bases, and the junction held 3 bases outside the gene matches. CDR1 and CDR2 from the germline V gene are MNHEY and SVGAGI. The CDR3 length is 13 residues. Clones were sequenced by immunoSEQ multiplex PCR, and TCRdb holds only the in-frame ones, with some missing. The sample has 1,400,000 or so clones, around 98.5% seen once. The J gene is TRBJ2-5, the V gene TRBV6-5, with 9 bases identical to TRBD1. This receptor was taken from a man younger than 45 in good health. Sequencing input: naive CD4+ T cells sorted from blood. Subset defined: CD45RA+ positively selected. The CDR3 DNA reads TGTGCCAGCAGGGAGACAGGGGGAGAGACCCAGTACTTC. Encoded protein: CASRETGGETQYF.